A selection of T cell receptor beta chains follows, all from one sample in a study of vaccination and CD4 T cells after COVID-19. No antigen has been identified for these receptors. Each CDR3 protein is one row after TCRdb ran MiXCR on the PCR reads. The data hold some 12,000 distinct CDR3 sequences, with under 65% observed a single time. The specimen comprised cultured CD4+ T cells from blood, sampled after SARS-CoV-2 vaccination. Receptor source: a human donor with COVID-19. CDR3s include the opening cysteine and the closing phenylalanine or tryptophan. D genes are given only for firm matches. Clone size is not always given. Where it is, it says once, few, many or a class for expanded clones.

abundance	v_gene	j_gene	d_gene	CDR3aa	CDR3nt
NA	TRBV7-9	TRBJ1-2	TRBD1	CASSLADRGWYGYTF	TGTGCCAGCAGCTTAGCGGACAGGGGGTGGTATGGCTACACCTTC
NA	TRBV6-5	TRBJ1-6	TRBD1	CASSYKGQNNSPLHF	TGTGCCAGCAGTTATAAGGGACAGAATAATTCACCCCTCCACTTT
few	TRBV7-2	TRBJ2-2	NA	CASSPSGAGTGELFF	TGTGCCAGCAGCCCGTCAGGGGCCGGAACCGGGGAGCTGTTTTTT
once	TRBV6-1	TRBJ2-7	NA	CASRTKMEGSSYEQYF	TGTGCCAGCAGAACGAAGATGGAGGGGAGCTCCTACGAGCAGTACTTC
few	TRBV11-3	TRBJ1-1	NA	CASSRDGTGQAFF	TGTGCCAGCAGCCGGGACGGGACCGGGCAAGCTTTCTTT
few	TRBV20-1	TRBJ1-2	NA	CSANAGADYGYTF	TGCAGTGCAAACGCAGGGGCCGACTATGGCTACACCTTC
few	TRBV20-1	TRBJ2-3	NA	CSAGGAKLGDTQYF	TGCAGTGCTGGTGGGGCGAAGTTGGGAGATACGCAGTATTTT
NA	TRBV7-9	TRBJ1-5	TRBD1	CASSDRGSNQPQHF	TGTGCCAGCAGCGACAGGGGTAGCAATCAGCCCCAGCATTTT
few	TRBV20-1	TRBJ2-7	TRBD1	CSARGTGVGGPGYEQYF	TGCAGTGCCAGGGGAACAGGGGTTGGCGGGCCGGGCTACGAGCAGTACTTC
NA	TRBV11-2	TRBJ2-3	NA	CASSLAAGEVDTQYF	TGTGCCAGCAGCTTAGCAGCAGGGGAGGTGGATACGCAGTATTTT
NA	TRBV2	TRBJ1-2	TRBD1	CASSLGQGGDGYTF	TGTGCCAGCAGTCTCGGACAGGGAGGAGATGGCTACACCTTC
NA	TRBV28	TRBJ1-2	NA	CASSAKEGLYGYTF	TGTGCCAGCAGTGCTAAAGAGGGACTTTATGGCTACACCTTC
once	TRBV15	TRBJ1-2	NA	CATSPAQGAYGYTF	TGTGCCACCAGCCCTGCTCAAGGGGCCTATGGCTACACCTTC
NA	TRBV7-9	TRBJ1-2	NA	CASSPLYGYTF	TGTGCCAGCAGCCCCCTCTATGGCTACACCTTC
NA	TRBV30	TRBJ1-6	NA	CAWSEYGNSYNSPLHF	TGTGCCTGGAGTGAGTACGGGAACTCCTATAATTCACCCCTCCACTTT
NA	TRBV11-3	TRBJ2-5	NA	CASRSQETQYF	TGTGCCAGCAGGTCCCAAGAGACCCAGTACTTC